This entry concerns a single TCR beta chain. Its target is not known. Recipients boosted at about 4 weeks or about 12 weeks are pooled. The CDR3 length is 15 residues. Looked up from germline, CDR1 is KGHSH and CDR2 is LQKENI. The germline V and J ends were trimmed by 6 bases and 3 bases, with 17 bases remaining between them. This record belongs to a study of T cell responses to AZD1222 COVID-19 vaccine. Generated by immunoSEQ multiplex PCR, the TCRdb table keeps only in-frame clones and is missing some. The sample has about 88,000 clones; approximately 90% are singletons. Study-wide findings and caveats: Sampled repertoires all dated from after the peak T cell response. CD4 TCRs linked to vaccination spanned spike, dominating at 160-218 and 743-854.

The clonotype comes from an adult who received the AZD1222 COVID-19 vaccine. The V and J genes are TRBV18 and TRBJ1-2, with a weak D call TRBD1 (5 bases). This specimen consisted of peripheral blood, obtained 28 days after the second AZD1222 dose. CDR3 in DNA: TGTGCCAGCTCGGACAACAGGAATACGGACTATGGCTACACCTTC. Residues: CASSDNRNTDYGYTF.